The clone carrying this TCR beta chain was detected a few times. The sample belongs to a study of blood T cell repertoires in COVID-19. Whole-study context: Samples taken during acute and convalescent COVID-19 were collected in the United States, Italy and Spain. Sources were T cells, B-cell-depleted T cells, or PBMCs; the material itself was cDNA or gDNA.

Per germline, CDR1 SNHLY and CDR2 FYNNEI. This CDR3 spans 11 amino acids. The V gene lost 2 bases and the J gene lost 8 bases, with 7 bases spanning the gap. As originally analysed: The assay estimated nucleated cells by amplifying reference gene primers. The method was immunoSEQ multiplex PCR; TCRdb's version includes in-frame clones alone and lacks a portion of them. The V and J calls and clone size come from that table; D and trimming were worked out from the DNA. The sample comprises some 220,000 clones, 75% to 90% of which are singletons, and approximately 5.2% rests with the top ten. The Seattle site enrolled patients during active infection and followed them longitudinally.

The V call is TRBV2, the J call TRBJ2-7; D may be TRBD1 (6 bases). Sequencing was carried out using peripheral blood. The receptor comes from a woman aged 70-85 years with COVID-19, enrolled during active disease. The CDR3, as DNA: TGTGCCAGCAGTGAACAGGGGAAGCAGTACTTC. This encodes CASSEQGKQYF.